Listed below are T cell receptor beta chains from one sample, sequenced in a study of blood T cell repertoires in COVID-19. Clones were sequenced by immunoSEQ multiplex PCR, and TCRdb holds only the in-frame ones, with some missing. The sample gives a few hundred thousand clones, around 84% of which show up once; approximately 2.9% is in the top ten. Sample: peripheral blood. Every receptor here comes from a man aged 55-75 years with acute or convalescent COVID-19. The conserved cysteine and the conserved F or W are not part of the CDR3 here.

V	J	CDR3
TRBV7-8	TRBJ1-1	ASSQLNGNLGNPSTEAF
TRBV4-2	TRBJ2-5	ASSQDLFRGGQETQY
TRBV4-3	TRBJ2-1	ASSQEQVSYNEQF
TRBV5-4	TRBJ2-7	ASSSGQDAYEQY
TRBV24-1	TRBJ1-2	ATSDRTGVYGYT
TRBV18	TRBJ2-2	ASSPLGVGASGGELF
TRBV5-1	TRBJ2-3	ASSGGLAGSTDTQY
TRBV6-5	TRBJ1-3	ASSSRDRGSGNTIY
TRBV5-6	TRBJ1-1	ASSHRGQNTEAF
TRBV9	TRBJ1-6	ASSVESGNSPLH
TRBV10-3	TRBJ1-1	AIREGHTNTEAF